This TCR beta chain is drawn from a study of T cell repertoires in cytomegalovirus infection. Study-level information: Matching HLA type, along with CMV infection, was indicated by public TCR beta signatures.

This clonotype was recorded a few times. Antigen: not known. The V end lost 3 bases, the J end lost 7 bases, and 12 bases lay between the germline ends. Germline-derived CDR1 and CDR2 are MDHEN and SYDVKM. The CDR3 is 13 amino acids. MiXCR, applied by TCRdb to the reads, yields one record per CDR3 protein. Among roughly 140,000 distinct CDR3 sequences listed, about a quarter were seen once. General study findings and limits: Ex vivo, HLA-C-restricted CMV-specific TCR beta clonotypes prevailed over the rest of the response.

The chain has TRBV28 and TRBJ1-2, with D possibly being TRBD1 (6 bases). The receptor was derived from a human donor in good health (CMV status not recorded). Some clones in this sample may be carry-over from other donors' samples. The material sequenced was PBMCs. The chain's CDR3 is CASSFRQGFGYTF. DNA for the CDR3: TGTGCCAGCAGTTTTCGGCAGGGGTTTGGCTACACCTTC.